These 23 T cell receptor beta chains were all obtained from the same sample, sequenced in a study of cytomegalovirus exposure and HLA in healthy donors. Both 60 Vbeta primers and 13 Jbeta primers went into the PCR. Libraries were prepared by immunoSEQ multiplex PCR; TCRdb keeps only in-frame clonotypes and omits some of them. The sample records around 180,000 clones, roughly 87% being singletons. The sample comprised PBMCs. The receptors were gathered from a woman in her forties or fifties in good health and CMV-seronegative.

This rearrangement joins TRBV7-9 to TRBJ1-1; TRBD1 is a possible D gene (6 bases). The CDR3 spans 15 residues. The V gene's germline CDR1 is SEHNR and CDR2 FQNEAQ (reference sequence). V dropped 5 bases and J dropped 0 bases, with 13 bases sitting between them. The CDR3 reads CASSPRQAMNTEAFF. CDR3 coding DNA: TGTGCCAGCAGCCCAAGACAGGCAATGAACACTGAAGCTTTCTTT.

The rearrangement joins TRBV6-1 to TRBJ2-3; 12 bases line up with TRBD2. The trim removed 2 bases at V and 4 bases at J, leaving 7 bases unmatched. Per germline, CDR1 MNHNS and CDR2 SASEGT. This CDR3 spans 17 amino acids. The CDR3 nucleotides read TGTGCCAGCAGTGAAAGCGTCCCTAGCGGGGGGGCAGATACGCAGTATTTT. Protein sequence: CASSESVPSGGADTQYF.

The CDR3 coding sequence is TGTGCCAGCAGCTTGTTGGACAGGGGAATAAGCTCTGGGGCCAACGTCCTGACTTTC. This gives the protein CASSLLDRGISSGANVLTF. V is TRBV7-9 and J is TRBJ2-6; 9 bases are shared with TRBD1. V lost 3 bases, J lost 0 bases, and 9 bases stayed unmatched. Germline V gives CDR1 SEHNR, CDR2 FQNEAQ (reference sequence). The CDR3 has 19 amino acids.

The rearrangement links TRBV7-9 to TRBJ2-7; D unclear. The germline V and J ends were trimmed by 6 bases and 5 bases, with 14 bases remaining between them. The CDR3 totals 13 residues. Germline V gene data show CDR1 as SEHNR and CDR2 as FQNEAQ (reference sequence). The CDR3 sequence is CASSQPGGHEQYF. Written as DNA, the CDR3 is TGTGCCAGCAGTCAACCAGGTGGCCACGAGCAGTACTTC.

The sample holds a few counts of this clone. The genes are TRBV28 and TRBJ1-5; D not certain. The CDR3 spans 12 residues. Germline V gene lookup returns CDR1 MDHEN and CDR2 SYDVKM. Trimming took off 10 bases at V and 12 bases at J, with 19 bases between the two ends. The DNA of the CDR3 is TGTGCCACTCCGGGTCTTGAAGGAGGCCAGCATTTT. It translates to CATPGLEGGQHF.

The genes are TRBV5-1 and TRBJ2-7; the D is unclear. This CDR3 region has 10 residues. Trimming left V 7 bases short and J 6 bases short, with 8 bases between. The germline gives CDR1 SGHRS, CDR2 YFSETQ. The CDR3 sequence is CASGSGEQYF. CDR3 sequence (DNA): TGCGCCAGCGGGTCGGGCGAGCAGTACTTC.

In nucleotides, the CDR3 is TGTGCCAGCAGCAAAGGGCTCCGACAGGGTTCGGGCTACGAGCAGTACTTC. This gives the protein CASSKGLRQGSGYEQYF. This sequence joins TRBV21-1 and TRBJ2-7; the table assigns TRBD1, which was not confirmed against the DNA. TRBV21-1 is tagged as a pseudogene. This CDR3 is 17 amino acids long.

This clone was counted between two and nine times. CDR3 in amino acids: CATSLGQGYTEAFF. CDR3 nucleotides: TGTGCCACCAGCCTGGGTCAGGGTTACACTGAAGCTTTCTTT. This chain uses TRBV15 with TRBJ1-1; possibly TRBD1 for D (5 bases). CDR1 and CDR2 from the germline V gene are LNHNV and YYDKDF (reference sequence). The length of the CDR3 is 14 residues. V lost 5 bases and J 3 bases, leaving 13 bases between the germline ends.

V gene TRBV28 combines with J gene TRBJ2-7, with 8 positions matching TRBD2. Germline V gene lookup returns CDR1 MDHEN and CDR2 SYDVKM. The CDR3 runs to 18 residues. J gave up 2 bases and V 8 bases, and 20 bases lay outside the gene matches. The CDR3 coding sequence is TGTGCCAGCGTACCGGGGGGGAATCTGGGACTCGTCGCCTACGAGCAGTACTTC. Its translation: CASVPGGNLGLVAYEQYF.

Points on this clone: Other DNA sequences within the sample encode an identical CDR3. The CDR3 sequence is CASSVEDRGGGYTF. Written as DNA, the CDR3 is TGTGCCAGCAGCGTAGAGGACAGGGGGGGTGGCTACACCTTC. This chain joins TRBV9 and TRBJ1-2, with 10 positions matching TRBD1. CDR1 and CDR2 from the germline V gene are SGDLS and YYNGEE. The CDR3 contains 14 residues. With 0 bases clipped from V and 7 bases from J, the junction kept 3 bases outside the gene matches.

This clone was counted a single time. The chain employs TRBV5-1 and TRBJ2-6, with TRBD2 identical over 7 bases. The V and J ends lost 3 bases and 3 bases, in that order; junction bases with no gene match: 9. Per the germline V gene, CDR1 is SGHRS and CDR2 is YFSETQ. The CDR3 totals 17 residues. The CDR3 protein is CASSSLSGLDGANVLTF. The CDR3 DNA sequence: TGCGCCAGCAGCTCCCTTAGCGGGCTCGATGGGGCCAACGTCCTGACTTTC.

There are a few counts of this clone. The genes are TRBV7-9 and TRBJ2-2, with D possibly TRBD2 on 5 matching bases. The CDR3 consists of 15 residues. Between the trimmed V and J ends, which lost 1 base and 3 bases, there was a span of 9 bases. Germline CDR1 SEHNR, CDR2 FQNEAQ (reference sequence). DNA for the CDR3: TGTGCCAGCAGCTTAGAATTGCGGGACACCGGGGAGCTGTTTTTT. Translated: CASSLELRDTGELFF.

This clone was recorded only once. V and J are TRBV30 and TRBJ2-1; TRBD2 matches at 15 bases. CDR3 length equals 19 residues. V dropped 2 bases and J dropped 5; count of bases not matched to a gene: 13. Looked up from germline, CDR1 is GTSNPN and CDR2 is SVGIG (reference sequence). The CDR3 sequence: CAWSRIRGLAGGFNNEQFF. The CDR3 coding sequence is TGTGCCTGGAGTCGAATCCGGGGACTAGCGGGAGGTTTTAACAATGAGCAGTTCTTC.

The V gene is TRBV10-3, the J gene TRBJ2-4; possibly TRBD2 for D (5 bases). Germline V lookup: CDR1 ENHRY, CDR2 SYGVKD. V was shortened by 2 bases and J by 13 bases, with 9 bases between the two germline ends. The CDR3 length is 11 residues. The CDR3, as DNA: TGTGCCATCAGTGAGGGTGGACTGCAGTACTTC. Amino acids: CAISEGGLQYF.

The V and J genes are TRBV5-1 and TRBJ1-1, with D unclear. Deletions cut 0 bases from V and 6 bases from J, with 15 bases between. CDR1 SGHRS and CDR2 YFSETQ come from the germline V gene. This CDR3 spans 15 amino acids. The CDR3 here is CASSLAVVPDSEAFF. The CDR3 bases are TGCGCCAGCAGCTTGGCGGTGGTCCCCGACTCTGAAGCTTTCTTT.

The rearrangement uses TRBV2 and TRBJ2-5; possible D gene TRBD2, 6 bases. The CDR3 has 13 residues. Germline-derived CDR1 and CDR2 are SNHLY and FYNNEI. V lost 3 bases to trimming and J lost 5 bases, with 10 bases between them. CDR3 DNA sequence: TGTGCCAGCAGTGATCTGGCGGGGGAGACCCAGTACTTC. This encodes CASSDLAGETQYF.

V gene TRBV7-2 combines with J gene TRBJ2-7, with 10 bases matching TRBD1. Germline trimming cut 6 bases from V and 5 bases from J; bases unmatched to any gene: 7. The CDR3 has 14 residues. The germline CDR1 and CDR2 sequences are SGHTA and FQGNSA. The CDR3 protein is CASRWGDRGNEQYF. As DNA, the CDR3 is TGTGCCAGCAGATGGGGGGACAGGGGTAACGAGCAGTACTTC.

The chain employs TRBV6-1 and TRBJ2-1; D might be TRBD2 (6 bases). The CDR3 totals 13 residues. Germline values: CDR1 MNHNS, CDR2 SASEGT. Trimming pared 10 bases from V and 2 bases from J, leaving 12 bases between. The chain's CDR3 is CATLAETYNEQFF. The CDR3 nucleotides read TGTGCCACTTTAGCGGAAACCTACAATGAGCAGTTCTTC.

This clone was seen only once. The gene calls are TRBV29-1 and TRBJ1-4, with 12 bases fitting TRBD1. The V and J ends lost 5 bases and 3 bases, in that order; junction bases with no gene match: 7. Germline V gene lookup returns CDR1 SQVTM and CDR2 ANQGSEA. The CDR3 length is 16 residues. The CDR3 region has the DNA TGCAGCGTTTCGGGGGGACAGGGGGCCTCTAATGAAAAACTGTTTTTT. Translated: CSVSGGQGASNEKLFF.

This clone was picked up one time. The chain recombines TRBV25-1 with TRBJ2-7; D not resolved. Germline V gene lookup returns CDR1 MGHDK and CDR2 SYGVNS. The CDR3 totals 13 residues. Between the trimmed V and J ends, which lost 4 bases and 5 bases, there was a span of 12 bases. The CDR3 DNA follows: TGTGCCAGCAGTGCCCTACGGTTTGACGAGCAGTACTTC. It specifies CASSALRFDEQYF.

This chain uses TRBV27 with TRBJ2-7; the match to TRBD1 covers 8 bases. This CDR3 is built from 14 residues. V gave up 2 bases and J gave up 4 bases; unmatched junction bases: 4. Looked up from germline, CDR1 is MNHEY and CDR2 is SMNVEV (reference sequence). The chain's CDR3 is CASSLGQGAYEQYF. The DNA for the CDR3 is TGTGCCAGCAGTTTAGGTCAGGGGGCGTACGAGCAGTACTTC.

V is TRBV29-1 and J is TRBJ2-5; a weak D match, TRBD2 (6 bases). CDR3 size: 13 residues. Germline-derived CDR1 and CDR2 are SQVTM and ANQGSEA. V gave up 4 bases and J gave up 4 bases, with 13 bases separating them. In nucleotides, the CDR3 is TGCAGCGTTGGTTTTGGGGGAGGAGAGACCCAGTACTTC. Protein sequence: CSVGFGGGETQYF.

This chain links TRBV19 with TRBJ2-7; 10 bases fit TRBD2. With 4 bases clipped from V and 5 bases from J, the junction kept 8 bases outside the gene matches. Per the germline V gene, CDR1 is LNHDA and CDR2 is SQIVND (reference sequence). The CDR3 runs 15 residues. The CDR3 region has the DNA TGTGCCAGTAGTAGAACTAGCGGGGCCCCGGACGAGCAGTACTTC. It specifies CASSRTSGAPDEQYF.